A single sample is the source of the 29 T cell receptor beta chains below, sequenced in a study of blood T cell repertoires in COVID-19. Profiling relied on immunoSEQ multiplex PCR, and the TCRdb table lists in-frame clones only, not all of them. The table shows 300,000 or so clones, with about nine tenths occurring only once. Sequenced sample: PBMCs or T cells enriched from blood (not recorded which). The receptors derive from a woman between 18 and 29 years old who had recovered from COVID-19.

The rearrangement uses TRBV19 and TRBJ1-6; D possibly corresponds to TRBD1 (5 bases). This CDR3 contains 13 residues. Germline lookup yields CDR1 LNHDA and CDR2 SQIVND (reference sequence). Between the trimmed V and J ends, which lost 7 bases and 8 bases, there was a span of 12 bases. CDR3 sequence: CASKHQGDSPLHF. The CDR3 DNA reads as TGTGCCAGTAAACATCAAGGGGATTCACCCCTCCACTTT. The variable domain in full, completed from reference TRBV19 and TRBJ1-6, reads DGGITQSPKYLFRKEGQNVTLSCEQNLNHDAMYWYRQDPGQGLRLIYYSQIVNDFQKGDIAEGYSVSREKKESFPLTVTSAQKNPTAFYLCASKHQGDSPLHFGNGTRLTVT.

J is TRBJ1-5 and V is TRBV6-5; D is perhaps TRBD1 (6 bases). V was clipped by 4 bases and J by 9 bases, with 19 bases between them. CDR1 is MNHEY, CDR2 SVGAGI, per germline. This CDR3 is 15 amino acids long. The CDR3, as DNA: TGTGCCAGCAGTTCACGGACAGACCACCGCGGGCCCCAGCATTTT. Translation gives CASSSRTDHRGPQHF.

The gene calls are TRBV15 and TRBJ1-5, with D perhaps TRBD1 (5 bases). CDR1 LNHNV and CDR2 YYDKDF come from the germline V gene (reference sequence). V lost 4 bases and J 0 bases, leaving 7 bases between the germline ends. This CDR3 region has 14 residues. CDR3 nucleotide sequence: TGTGCCACCAGCACCGACAGTAGCAATCAGCCCCAGCATTTT. This codes for CATSTDSSNQPQHF.

The chain joins TRBV5-1 to TRBJ1-1; 8 positions match TRBD1. The V gene end was trimmed by 5 bases and the J gene end by 7 bases; junction bases not matched to a gene: 4. The CDR3 is 12 residues long. CDR1 is SGHRS and CDR2 is YFSETQ in the germline V gene. This CDR3 reads CASSRDRHEAFF. CDR3 DNA sequence: TGCGCCAGCAGTCGGGACAGGCATGAAGCTTTCTTT.

The V and J genes are TRBV30 and TRBJ1-1; a possible D gene is TRBD1 (5 bases). This CDR3 region has 13 residues. V was clipped by 8 bases and J by 0 bases, with 13 bases between them. Germline V CDR1 and CDR2: GTSNPN, SVGIG (reference sequence). CDR3 region: CARSRVMNTEAFF. CDR3 nucleotide sequence: TGTGCCAGAAGCAGGGTTATGAACACTGAAGCTTTCTTT.

This clone was seen just once. V and J are TRBV5-5 and TRBJ1-2, with D possibly matching TRBD1 (6 bases). The germline V gene has CDR1 SGHKS and CDR2 YYEKEE (reference sequence). This CDR3 is 14 amino acids long. V lost 4 bases and J 0 bases, leaving 10 bases between the germline ends. The CDR3 protein is CASSGTNTNYGYTF. CDR3 DNA sequence: TGTGCCAGCAGCGGGACAAACACTAACTATGGCTACACCTTC.

V is TRBV20-1 and J is TRBJ2-1; TRBD2 matches 9 bases. Germline V gene sequence: CDR1 DFQATT, CDR2 SNEGSKA (reference sequence). Losses at the gene ends were 3 bases for V and 0 bases for J; bases not matched to a gene: 3. This CDR3 has 15 residues. DNA for the CDR3: TGCAGTGCTAGTCGAGCGGGGGGCTCCTACAATGAGCAGTTCTTC. It specifies CSASRAGGSYNEQFF.

The chain uses TRBV2 and TRBJ1-6; maybe TRBD1 (6 bases). CDR3 size: 16 residues. Germline V lookup: CDR1 SNHLY, CDR2 FYNNEI. The V and J ends lost 8 bases and 7 bases respectively, with 21 bases between them. This chain's CDR3 is CASVDSGVGGNSPLHF. CDR3 DNA: TGTGCCAGCGTGGACAGCGGGGTTGGGGGGAATTCACCCCTCCACTTT.

The chain links TRBV6-5 to TRBJ1-1, with 9 bases fitting TRBD1. Germline V gene lookup returns CDR1 MNHEY and CDR2 SVGAGI. V shed 5 bases and J 10 bases; nucleotides not matched to a gene: 14. The CDR3 contains 15 residues. CDR3 in DNA: TGTGCCAGCAGTCGGAGCCGGGACAGGGAGGTATCAGCTTTCTTT. This gives the protein CASSRSRDREVSAFF.

This chain connects TRBV7-8 to TRBJ1-2; 9 bases fit TRBD1. The CDR3 totals 16 residues. CDR1 SGHVS and CDR2 FQNEAQ come from the germline V gene. Trimming took 4 bases from V and 4 from J; bases not matched to a gene: 10. CDR3 residues: CASSSGTGPTLYGYTF. The CDR3 coding sequence is TGTGCCAGCAGCTCAGGGACAGGGCCAACCCTCTATGGCTACACCTTC.

The chain combines TRBV4-1 with TRBJ2-7; possible D gene TRBD2, 5 bases. The CDR3 runs to 17 residues. The V gene's germline CDR1 is MGHRA and CDR2 YSYEKL. V lost 2 bases to trimming and J lost 0 bases, with 17 bases between them. As DNA, the CDR3 is TGCGCCAGCAGCCAACTGAGGGCAAAATCCGTCTCCTACGAGCAGTACTTC. Translated: CASSQLRAKSVSYEQYF.

V and J are TRBV5-1 and TRBJ1-2; weak D call: TRBD1 (5 bases). V lost 4 bases and J 2 bases, leaving 12 bases between the germline ends. There are 14 residues in the CDR3. Germline-derived CDR1 and CDR2 are SGHRS and YFSETQ. The CDR3 DNA reads TGCGCCAGCAGCCTCAGGGAGGCCAACTATGGCTACACCTTC. Translated: CASSLREANYGYTF.

The rearrangement joins TRBV5-1 to TRBJ2-7; D remains unclear. From germline, CDR1 is SGHRS and CDR2 YFSETQ. V lost 0 bases to trimming and J lost 0 bases, with 16 bases between them. The CDR3 is 17 amino acids. In DNA form, the CDR3 reads TGCGCCAGCAGCTTGGAGGCACCATTTTCTAGCTCCTACGAGCAGTACTTC. This translates into CASSLEAPFSSSYEQYF.

V and J are TRBV28 and TRBJ1-4; unclear D gene. The ends were cut back, 2 bases at V and 5 bases at J, with 9 bases in the middle. Germline lookup yields CDR1 MDHEN and CDR2 SYDVKM. This CDR3 is 14 amino acids long. CDR3 nucleotides: TGTGCCAGCAGTTTAGAACAGCCCAATGAAAAACTGTTTTTT. It yields the protein CASSLEQPNEKLFF.

The J gene is TRBJ2-3, the V gene TRBV9, with 8 positions matching TRBD1. Per germline, CDR1 SGDLS and CDR2 YYNGEE. Losses at the gene ends were 4 bases for V and 7 bases for J; bases not matched to a gene: 14. The CDR3 contains 16 residues. The DNA of the CDR3 is TGTGCCAGCAGCCCCGATTTTACTACAGGGGGGAATACGCAGTATTTT. This translates into CASSPDFTTGGNTQYF.

This clone was observed a few times. The V call is TRBV28, the J call TRBJ1-4, with TRBD1 as a possible D gene (6 bases). Trimming removed 7 bases at V and 3 bases at J, with 15 bases between. CDR3 size: 15 residues. CDR1 and CDR2 (germline): MDHEN, SYDVKM. CDR3 amino acids: CASTHSQGANEKLFF. The CDR3 nucleotides are TGTGCCAGCACCCACTCACAGGGAGCTAATGAAAAACTGTTTTTT. Full variable domain (outside the CDR3, taken from reference TRBV28 and TRBJ1-4): DVKVTQSSRYLVKRTGEKVFLECVQDMDHENMFWYRQDPGLGLRLIYFSYDVKMKEKGDIPEGYSVSREKKERFSLILESASTNQTSMYLCASTHSQGANEKLFFGSGTQLSVL.

V gene TRBV5-4 combines with J gene TRBJ2-3, with a possible D match to TRBD1 (5 bases). The V gene lost 3 bases and the J gene lost 4 bases, with 9 bases spanning the gap. In germline, CDR1 is SGHNT, CDR2 YYREEE (reference sequence). There are 13 residues in the CDR3. The CDR3 region has the DNA TGTGCCAGCAGCTCGGCAGGGTCAGATACGCAGTATTTT. Translating gives CASSSAGSDTQYF.

J is TRBJ1-2 and V is TRBV18, with D possibly matching TRBD1 (5 bases). V lost 3 bases to trimming and J lost 0 bases, with 14 bases between them. This CDR3 spans 16 amino acids. Germline V CDR1 and CDR2: KGHSH, LQKENI. CDR3 bases: TGTGCCAGCTCACCGTACTCAGGGCCTGCTAACTATGGCTACACCTTC. Translation: CASSPYSGPANYGYTF.

The rearrangement uses TRBV5-6 and TRBJ1-2, with 9 bases identical to TRBD1. Germline CDR1 SGHDT, CDR2 YYEEEE. The length of the CDR3 is 16 residues. V shed 1 base, J shed 2 bases, and the junction held 6 bases outside the gene matches. CDR3 in DNA: TGTGCCAGCAGCTTGTACGCCGGGACAGGGAACTATGGCTACACCTTC. Amino acids: CASSLYAGTGNYGYTF. The full variable domain, rest sourced from reference TRBV5-6 and TRBJ1-2, is DAGVTQSPTHLIKTRGQQVTLRCSPKSGHDTVSWYQQALGQGPQFIFQYYEEEERQRGNFPDRFSGHQFPNYSSELNVNALLLGDSALYLCASSLYAGTGNYGYTFGSGTRLTVV.

The V gene is TRBV18, the J gene TRBJ1-1; D might be TRBD1 (5 bases). Per germline, CDR1 KGHSH and CDR2 LQKENI. V lost 1 base and J lost 2, with 11 bases in between. CDR3 size: 15 residues. The CDR3 DNA sequence: TGTGCCAGCTCACCACTAGGGGCGGTAAACACTGAAGCTTTCTTT. It yields the protein CASSPLGAVNTEAFF.

The chain links TRBV30 to TRBJ1-1; 8 nucleotides agree with TRBD1. After removal of 1 base from V and 8 bases from J, the junction contained 18 bases not matched to a gene. CDR3 length: 17 amino acids. Germline V lookup: CDR1 GTSNPN, CDR2 SVGIG (reference sequence). The CDR3 sequence is CAWSGLWDRSRQKEAFF. The DNA of the CDR3 is TGTGCCTGGAGTGGACTTTGGGACAGGAGTAGACAAAAAGAAGCTTTCTTT. The entire variable domain, with the rest obtained from reference TRBV30 and TRBJ1-1, is as follows: SQTIHQWPATLVQPVGSPLSLECTVEGTSNPNLYWYRQAAGRGLQLLFYSVGIGQISSEVPQNLSASRPQDRQFILSSKKLLLSDSGFYLCAWSGLWDRSRQKEAFFGQGTRLTVV.

This rearrangement joins TRBV28 to TRBJ1-2; a possible D gene is TRBD1 (6 bases). The CDR3 length is 15 residues. Germline CDR1 reads MDHEN; CDR2 reads SYDVKM. V was shortened by 0 bases and J by 4 bases, with 12 bases between the two germline ends. For the CDR3, the DNA is TGTGCCAGCAGTTTATGGGGGGGGCGTAGCTATGGCTACACCTTC. Its protein product is CASSLWGGRSYGYTF.

The chain is built from TRBV9 and TRBJ2-3; 8 bases align to TRBD2. V was clipped by 4 bases and J by 1 base; unmatched bases: 8. The CDR3 has 16 amino acids. Germline V CDR1 and CDR2: SGDLS, YYNGEE. CDR3 nucleotide sequence: TGTGCCAGCAGCTCCTCCGGGCGGGGGGGCACAGATACGCAGTATTTT. This codes for CASSSSGRGGTDTQYF.

The chain links TRBV29-1 to TRBJ1-2; D may be TRBD1 (6 bases). CDR3 length: 12 residues. Trimming removed 7 bases at V and 6 bases at J, with 15 bases between. Germline CDR1 reads SQVTM; CDR2 reads ANQGSEA. In DNA, the CDR3 is TGCAGCGCCATCAGGGGTTCCGATGGCTACACCTTC. Its translation is CSAIRGSDGYTF.

The rearrangement uses TRBV7-9 and TRBJ1-6; the match to TRBD1 covers 7 bases. Germline assignment: CDR1 SEHNR and CDR2 FQNEAQ (reference sequence). This CDR3 has 15 amino acids. V was clipped by 5 bases and J by 8 bases; unmatched bases: 9. The DNA of the CDR3 is TGTGCCAGCAGCCGTCCGGGACAGCCCGATTCACCCCTCCACTTT. Its protein product is CASSRPGQPDSPLHF. Complete variable domain (other parts from reference TRBV7-9 and TRBJ1-6): DTGVSQNPRHKITKRGQNVTFRCDPISEHNRLYWYRQTLGQGPEFLTYFQNEAQLEKSRLLSDRFSAERPKGSFSTLEIQRTEQGDSAMYLCASSRPGQPDSPLHFGNGTRLTVT.

As DNA, the CDR3 is TGTGCCAGCAGCTTAGCCGGGTTCTATGGCTACACCTTC. Protein sequence: CASSLAGFYGYTF. This chain connects TRBV7-9 to TRBJ1-2; no clear D gene. CDR3 length: 13 amino acids. V was shortened by 0 bases and J by 4 bases, with 6 bases between the two germline ends. Germline V gives CDR1 SEHNR, CDR2 FQNEAQ (reference sequence).

This chain connects TRBV7-2 to TRBJ1-2; 8 bases are shared with TRBD1. Germline trimming cut 5 bases from V and 2 bases from J; bases unmatched to any gene: 4. Germline lookup yields CDR1 SGHTA and CDR2 FQGNSA. The CDR3 is made up of 14 amino acids. The CDR3 region is CASSLQGENYGYTF. In nucleotides, the CDR3 is TGTGCCAGCAGCCTACAGGGGGAGAACTATGGCTACACCTTC.

CDR3 region: CASSQYRADNEQFF. CDR3 coding DNA: TGCGCCAGCAGCCAATACAGGGCCGACAATGAGCAGTTCTTC. The chain carries TRBV4-1 and TRBJ2-1; weak D call: TRBD1 (6 bases). V was clipped by 2 bases and J by 5 bases, with 10 bases between them. CDR1 and CDR2 from the germline V gene are MGHRA and YSYEKL. The CDR3 is 14 residues long.

This clone was observed a single time. The J gene is TRBJ2-1, the V gene TRBV3-1 (or the pseudogene TRBV3-2); D is perhaps TRBD2 (5 bases). Germline loops: CDR1 LGHDT, CDR2 YNNKEL (reference sequence). The CDR3 consists of 15 residues. V was cut by 1 base and J by 6 bases, with 13 bases left in between. CDR3 residues: CASSQGPQEVNEQFF. The CDR3 coding sequence is TGTGCCAGCAGCCAAGGGCCCCAGGAGGTCAATGAGCAGTTCTTC.